One sample yielded the 30 T cell receptor beta chains listed below, sequenced in a study of siplizumab effects on memory and regulatory T cells. Libraries were prepared by immunoSEQ multiplex PCR; TCRdb keeps only in-frame clonotypes and omits some of them. This table has about 50,000 clones, less than 90% appearing once. What was sequenced was naive CD8+ T cells sorted from blood. These receptors came from a human donor in good health.

The chain links TRBV2 to TRBJ2-5, with 10 nucleotides matching TRBD1. J was trimmed by 2 bases and V by 6 bases; bases with no gene match: 6. The CDR3 spans 15 residues. Germline-derived CDR1 and CDR2 are SNHLY and FYNNEI. The CDR3 DNA reads as TGTGCCAGCAGGACAGGGGGCGCGTTGCAAGAGACCCAGTACTTC. Its translation is CASRTGGALQETQYF.

The J gene is TRBJ1-4, the V gene TRBV7-9; a weak D match, TRBD1 (6 bases). CDR1 and CDR2 (germline): SEHNR, FQNEAQ (reference sequence). The ends were cut back, 6 bases at V and 7 bases at J, with 18 bases in the middle. The CDR3 extends over 15 amino acids. The CDR3 bases are TGTGCCAGCAGACCTGCCTGGGGGCGGGCTGAAAAACTGTTTTTT. Amino acids: CASRPAWGRAEKLFF.

The chain couples TRBV15 to TRBJ2-4; D remains ambiguous. The V gene lost 3 bases and the J gene lost 3 bases, with 15 bases spanning the gap. The CDR3 totals 16 residues. Germline V gene sequence: CDR1 LNHNV, CDR2 YYDKDF (reference sequence). CDR3 loop: CATSRGRALGKNIQYF. The CDR3 nucleotides read TGTGCCACCAGCAGGGGTCGGGCTCTAGGCAAAAACATTCAGTACTTC.

The chain recombines TRBV27 with TRBJ2-7, with D maybe TRBD1 (6 bases). The germline CDR1 and CDR2 sequences are MNHEY and SMNVEV (reference sequence). This CDR3 contains 16 residues. V gave up 3 bases and J gave up 3 bases, with 18 bases separating them. As DNA, the CDR3 is TGTGCCAGCAGTTTTGTTCCCGTGACAGGCCTCTACGAGCAGTACTTC. It specifies CASSFVPVTGLYEQYF.

The CDR3 region is CASIHRGERVYGYTF. The CDR3 DNA is TGTGCCAGCATTCACAGGGGCGAGAGGGTCTATGGCTACACCTTC. The chain recombines TRBV6-1 with TRBJ1-2; 7 bases line up with TRBD1. This CDR3 is built from 15 residues. The germline CDR1 and CDR2 sequences are MNHNS and SASEGT. Trimming cost V 7 bases and J 4 bases; bases outside gene matches: 12.

This clone has a single count. The CDR3 region has the DNA TGCGCCAGCAGGAGCACGACTAGCGGGAGCTCCCGCTCCTACGAGCAGTACTTC. It specifies CASRSTTSGSSRSYEQYF. The V call is TRBV5-1, the J call TRBJ2-7, with TRBD2 matching 12 bases. Germline trimming cut 5 bases from V and 0 bases from J; bases unmatched to any gene: 12. The CDR3 has 18 residues. Germline V gene data show CDR1 as SGHRS and CDR2 as YFSETQ.

This rearrangement joins TRBV18 to TRBJ1-4, with D possibly matching TRBD1 (6 bases). From germline, CDR1 is KGHSH and CDR2 LQKENI. This CDR3 comprises 18 residues. V lost 3 bases and J lost 2, with 19 bases in between. CDR3 in DNA: TGTGCCAGCTCACCGGCAGCAATTTACAGGGTTACTAATGAAAAACTGTTTTTT. As protein: CASSPAAIYRVTNEKLFF. Combining the CDR3 with reference TRBV18 and TRBJ1-4 gives the whole variable domain NAGVMQNPRHLVRRRGQEARLRCSPMKGHSHVYWYRQLPEEGLKFMVYLQKENIIDESGMPKERFSAEFPKEGPSILRIQQVVRGDSAAYFCASSPAAIYRVTNEKLFFGSGTQLSVL.

This clone was counted once. The gene calls are TRBV11-2 and TRBJ1-1; the D gene is possibly TRBD1 (5 bases). The V gene lost 0 bases and the J gene lost 4 bases, with 12 bases spanning the gap. Per the germline V gene, CDR1 is SGHAT and CDR2 is FQNNGV. The CDR3 consists of 15 residues. The CDR3 region is CASSLENRMGTEAFF. Written as DNA, the CDR3 is TGTGCCAGCAGCTTAGAGAACAGGATGGGCACTGAAGCTTTCTTT.

V usage is TRBV5-8 and J usage is TRBJ2-2, with D perhaps matching TRBD2 (5 bases). CDR3 length: 13 residues. CDR1 SGHTS and CDR2 YDEGEE come from the germline V gene. The CDR3 DNA is TGTGCAAGACGAGGGAAGGACACCGGGGAGCTGTTTTTT. This gives the protein CARRGKDTGELFF.

The rearrangement links TRBV7-6 to TRBJ2-1; 8 nucleotides align to TRBD2. J gave up 3 bases and V 5 bases, and 6 bases lay outside the gene matches. The CDR3 has 15 amino acids. In germline, CDR1 is SGHVS, CDR2 FNYEAQ. The CDR3, as DNA: TGTGCCAGCAGCCTTAGTAGCGGGATCTACAATGAGCAGTTCTTC. Encoded protein: CASSLSSGIYNEQFF.

This clone has only one observation. V and J are TRBV15 and TRBJ2-7; D gene uncertain. This CDR3 comprises 13 residues. CDR1 is LNHNV and CDR2 is YYDKDF in the germline V gene (reference sequence). The ends were cut back, 2 bases at V and 2 bases at J, with 7 bases in the middle. The CDR3 loop is CATSRSWAYEQYF. In nucleotides, the CDR3 is TGTGCCACCAGCAGATCTTGGGCCTACGAGCAGTACTTC.

The chain combines TRBV5-1 with TRBJ2-7; 8 bases are a match to TRBD2. CDR1 and CDR2 from the germline V gene are SGHRS and YFSETQ. V was clipped by 0 bases and J by 4 bases; unmatched bases: 15. The CDR3 totals 18 residues. Here the CDR3 DNA reads TGCGCCAGCAGCTTGGGGGGCGGACCGGGACTAGTGGATTACGAGCAGTACTTC. Translation gives CASSLGGGPGLVDYEQYF.

The chain employs TRBV9 and TRBJ2-4; the D is unclear. The V gene's germline CDR1 is SGDLS and CDR2 YYNGEE. The V end lost 0 bases, the J end lost 8 bases, and 12 bases lay between the germline ends. This CDR3 has 14 residues. The CDR3 bases are TGTGCCAGCAGCGTAGTTCCGACATGGCACATTCAGTACTTC. Translating gives CASSVVPTWHIQYF.

This chain joins TRBV6-9 and TRBJ1-2, with D unclear. Germline V gene data show CDR1 as MNHGY and CDR2 as SVAAGI. The CDR3 extends over 14 amino acids. The V gene lost 4 bases and the J gene lost 1 base, with 10 bases spanning the gap. For the CDR3, the DNA is TGTGCCAGCAGTTGTGGCGGAATTAACTATGGCTACACCTTC. Its translation is CASSCGGINYGYTF.

V gene TRBV2 combines with J gene TRBJ2-3, with TRBD1 matching 7 bases. The germline V gene has CDR1 SNHLY and CDR2 FYNNEI. The CDR3 sequence is 14 residues long. With V trimmed by 6 bases and J by 0 bases, 3 bases remained unmatched. CDR3 loop: CASRKGQSTDTQYF. The CDR3 bases are TGTGCCAGCAGGAAGGGACAGAGCACAGATACGCAGTATTTT. The entire variable domain, with the rest obtained from reference TRBV2 and TRBJ2-3, is as follows: EPEVTQTPSHQVTQMGQEVILRCVPISNHLYFYWYRQILGQKVEFLVSFYNNEISEKSEIFDDQFSVERPDGSNFTLKIRSTKLEDSAMYFCASRKGQSTDTQYFGPGTRLTVL.

The V and J genes are TRBV19 and TRBJ2-1; TRBD2 matches 11 bases. Unmatched junction bases numbered 9, after V lost 0 bases and J lost 5 bases. This CDR3 region has 18 residues. In germline, CDR1 is LNHDA, CDR2 SQIVND (reference sequence). The CDR3 is CASSIDRGTSGGNNEQFF. The CDR3 region has the DNA TGTGCCAGTAGTATAGATCGGGGGACTAGCGGAGGGAACAATGAGCAGTTCTTC.

This clone turned up a few times. This chain links TRBV11-2 with TRBJ2-7; D ambiguous. The V end was cut by 1 base, the J end by 7 bases, with 8 bases between. There are 12 residues in the CDR3. The V gene's germline CDR1 is SGHAT and CDR2 FQNNGV. In DNA form, the CDR3 reads TGTGCCAGCAGCTTAGTGGGTGAGGAGCAGTACTTC. Residues: CASSLVGEEQYF.

The chain is built from TRBV5-4 and TRBJ2-7, with 16 bases identical to TRBD2. The CDR3 contains 16 residues. Germline CDR1 is SGHNT and CDR2 is YYREEE (reference sequence). V dropped 4 bases and J dropped 3; count of bases not matched to a gene: 4. The DNA for the CDR3 is TGTGCCAGCAGCCCGGGACTAGCGGGAGGGTACTACGAGCAGTACTTC. This sequence encodes CASSPGLAGGYYEQYF.

The chain employs TRBV6-5 and TRBJ1-5; perhaps TRBD1 as D (5 bases). CDR1 and CDR2 (germline): MNHEY, SVGAGI. This CDR3 is 14 amino acids long. V was trimmed by 3 bases and J by 1 base, leaving 7 bases between them. The CDR3: CASSYRGSNQPQHF. CDR3 DNA sequence: TGTGCCAGCAGTTATCGGGGGAGCAATCAGCCCCAGCATTTT.

This clone was observed a handful of times. This sequence joins TRBV19 and TRBJ1-2; D remains ambiguous. V was cut by 7 bases and J by 8 bases, with 17 bases left in between. From germline, CDR1 is LNHDA and CDR2 SQIVND (reference sequence). The CDR3 length is 13 residues. The CDR3 spells CASTLGLPGGYTF. DNA of the CDR3: TGTGCCAGTACCCTCGGACTTCCGGGCGGCTACACCTTC.

The rearrangement uses TRBV29-1 and TRBJ2-7; TRBD2 is a possible D gene (6 bases). This CDR3 comprises 16 residues. Germline V CDR1 and CDR2: SQVTM, ANQGSEA. Trimming removed 0 bases from V and 9 bases from J, with 24 bases in between. CDR3 coding DNA: TGCAGCGTTGAAGATGCCCAGGAGGGTTCAATGTTGGGGCAGTACTTC. It codes for CSVEDAQEGSMLGQYF.

The rearrangement links TRBV7-9 to TRBJ2-1; possible D gene TRBD2, 5 bases. V was pared by 5 bases and J by 3 bases, with 14 bases between. The CDR3 spans 15 residues. Germline V gene sequence: CDR1 SEHNR, CDR2 FQNEAQ (reference sequence). CDR3 nucleotides: TGTGCCAGCAGCCAGTTGTGGACTGGCTACAATGAGCAGTTCTTC. Amino acid sequence: CASSQLWTGYNEQFF.

V is TRBV11-2 and J is TRBJ2-2; D is perhaps TRBD1 (6 bases). Per germline, CDR1 SGHAT and CDR2 FQNNGV. The CDR3 covers 15 residues. V was pared by 4 bases and J by 1 base, with 10 bases between. In nucleotides, the CDR3 is TGTGCCAGCAGCTGGGGACAAGAGAACACCGGGGAGCTGTTTTTT. Protein product: CASSWGQENTGELFF.

J is TRBJ1-2 and V is TRBV27, with no clear D. The V end lost 3 bases, the J end lost 3 bases, and 8 bases lay between the germline ends. Germline lookup yields CDR1 MNHEY and CDR2 SMNVEV (reference sequence). The CDR3 has 13 amino acids. The CDR3 reads CASSFAGYYGYTF. The CDR3 nucleotides read TGTGCCAGCAGTTTTGCAGGATACTATGGCTACACCTTC.

This clone was detected only once. The chain carries TRBV7-9 and TRBJ2-2; 11 bases agree with TRBD2. The CDR3 contains 16 residues. Germline trimming cut 7 bases from V and 0 bases from J; bases unmatched to any gene: 4. CDR1 and CDR2 (germline): SEHNR, FQNEAQ (reference sequence). The CDR3 region is CASIGSGRANTGELFF. DNA for the CDR3: TGTGCCAGCATCGGTAGCGGGAGGGCGAACACCGGGGAGCTGTTTTTT.

The V and J genes are TRBV19 and TRBJ2-3; 7 bases are shared with TRBD2. The CDR3 contains 15 residues. The V gene end was trimmed by 8 bases and the J gene end by 0 bases; junction bases not matched to a gene: 8. Germline V lookup: CDR1 LNHDA, CDR2 SQIVND (reference sequence). The CDR3 spells CASSRFGGSTDTQYF. In nucleotides, the CDR3 is TGTGCCAGTTCCAGGTTCGGGGGGAGCACAGATACGCAGTATTTT. Drawing the rest from reference TRBV19 and TRBJ2-3, the complete variable domain is DGGITQSPKYLFRKEGQNVTLSCEQNLNHDAMYWYRQDPGQGLRLIYYSQIVNDFQKGDIAEGYSVSREKKESFPLTVTSAQKNPTAFYLCASSRFGGSTDTQYFGPGTRLTVL.

The chain carries TRBV7-9 and TRBJ2-5, with a tentative D call TRBD1 (6 bases). Trimming stripped 1 base from V and 5 bases from J, with 17 bases between. Looked up from germline, CDR1 is SEHNR and CDR2 is FQNEAQ (reference sequence). The CDR3 runs to 16 residues. Written as DNA, the CDR3 is TGTGCCAGCAGCTTAGGTACAGGGCGGGCGAGTGAGACCCAGTACTTC. Protein product: CASSLGTGRASETQYF.

This clone was observed once. The chain uses TRBV5-4 and TRBJ2-7, with 10 bases lining up with TRBD1. The germline gives CDR1 SGHNT, CDR2 YYREEE (reference sequence). V gave up 2 bases and J gave up 7 bases; unmatched junction bases: 9. This CDR3 has 15 amino acids. This chain's CDR3 is CASSFWDRGELEQYF. CDR3 nucleotide sequence: TGTGCCAGCAGCTTCTGGGACAGGGGAGAACTAGAGCAGTACTTC. The complete variable domain, with remaining parts taken from reference TRBV5-4 and TRBJ2-7, reads ETGVTQSPTHLIKTRGQQVTLRCSSQSGHNTVSWYQQALGQGPQFIFQYYREEENGRGNFPPRFSGLQFPNYSSELNVNALELDDSALYLCASSFWDRGELEQYFGPGTRLTVT.

This clone has just one count. The chain recombines TRBV6-5 with TRBJ2-1, with D uncertain. The CDR3 runs to 14 residues. The V end was cut by 3 bases, the J end by 4 bases, with 10 bases between. The V gene's germline CDR1 is MNHEY and CDR2 SVGAGI. CDR3 region: CASSYRFPYNEQFF. The CDR3 region has the DNA TGTGCCAGCAGTTATAGATTCCCTTACAATGAGCAGTTCTTC.

The chain is built from TRBV29-1 and TRBJ2-7, with TRBD1 identical over 9 bases. V gave up 5 bases and J gave up 1 base; unmatched junction bases: 9. CDR1 and CDR2 (germline): SQVTM, ANQGSEA. There are 15 residues in the CDR3. The CDR3 nucleotides are TGCAGCGTTACACCCGGACAGGGGCTTTCCTACGAGCAGTACTTC. It is translated as CSVTPGQGLSYEQYF.